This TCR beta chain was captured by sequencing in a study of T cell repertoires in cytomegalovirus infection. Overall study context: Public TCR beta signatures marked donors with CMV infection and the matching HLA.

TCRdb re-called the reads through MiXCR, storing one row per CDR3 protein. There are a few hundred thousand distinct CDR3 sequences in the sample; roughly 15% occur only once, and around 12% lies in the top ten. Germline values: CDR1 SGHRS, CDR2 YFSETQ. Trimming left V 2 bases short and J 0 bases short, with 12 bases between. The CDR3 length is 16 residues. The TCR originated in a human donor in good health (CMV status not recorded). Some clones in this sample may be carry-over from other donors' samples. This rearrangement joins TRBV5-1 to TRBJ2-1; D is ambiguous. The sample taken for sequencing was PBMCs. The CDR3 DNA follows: TGCGCCAGCAGCTTACAGACCGATAGCTCCTACAATGAGCAGTTCTTC. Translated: CASSLQTDSSYNEQFF.